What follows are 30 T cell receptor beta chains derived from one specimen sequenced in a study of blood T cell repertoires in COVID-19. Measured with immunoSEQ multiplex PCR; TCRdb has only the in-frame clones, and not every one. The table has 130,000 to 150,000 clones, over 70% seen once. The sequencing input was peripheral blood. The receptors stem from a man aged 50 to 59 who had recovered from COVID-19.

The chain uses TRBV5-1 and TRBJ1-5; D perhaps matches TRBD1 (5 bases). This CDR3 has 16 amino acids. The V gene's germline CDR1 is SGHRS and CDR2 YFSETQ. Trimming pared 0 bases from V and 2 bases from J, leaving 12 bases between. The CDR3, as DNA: TGCGCCAGCAGCTTGGCCCCGGGGGTCGGCAATCAGCCCCAGCATTTT. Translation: CASSLAPGVGNQPQHF.

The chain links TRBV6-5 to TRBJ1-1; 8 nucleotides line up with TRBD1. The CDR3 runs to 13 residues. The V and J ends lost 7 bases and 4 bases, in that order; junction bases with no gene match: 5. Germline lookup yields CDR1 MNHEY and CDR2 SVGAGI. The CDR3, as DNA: TGTGCCAGCAATAAGGACAGGGTCACTGAAGCTTTCTTT. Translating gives CASNKDRVTEAFF.

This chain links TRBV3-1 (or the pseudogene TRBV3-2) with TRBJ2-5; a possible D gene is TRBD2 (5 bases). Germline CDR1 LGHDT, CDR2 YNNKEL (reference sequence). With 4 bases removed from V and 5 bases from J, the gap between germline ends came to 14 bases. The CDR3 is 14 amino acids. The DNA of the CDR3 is TGTGCCAGCAGCCCTTCGACGAGGGTGGAGACCCAGTACTTC. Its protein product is CASSPSTRVETQYF.

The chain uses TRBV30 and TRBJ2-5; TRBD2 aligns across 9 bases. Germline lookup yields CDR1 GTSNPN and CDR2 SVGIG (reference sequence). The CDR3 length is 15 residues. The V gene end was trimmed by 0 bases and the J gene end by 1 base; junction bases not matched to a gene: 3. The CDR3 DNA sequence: TGTGCCTGGAGTGTTGGGCGGGGGGGCCAAGAGACCCAGTACTTC. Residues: CAWSVGRGGQETQYF. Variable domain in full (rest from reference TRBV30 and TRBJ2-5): SQTIHQWPATLVQPVGSPLSLECTVEGTSNPNLYWYRQAAGRGLQLLFYSVGIGQISSEVPQNLSASRPQDRQFILSSKKLLLSDSGFYLCAWSVGRGGQETQYFGPGTRLLVL.

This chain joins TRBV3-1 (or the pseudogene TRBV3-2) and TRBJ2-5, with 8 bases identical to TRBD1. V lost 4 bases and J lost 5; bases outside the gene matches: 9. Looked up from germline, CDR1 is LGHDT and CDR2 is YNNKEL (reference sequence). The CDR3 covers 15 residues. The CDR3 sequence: CASSPRRGQGETQYF. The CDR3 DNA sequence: TGTGCCAGCAGCCCAAGACGAGGACAGGGTGAGACCCAGTACTTC.

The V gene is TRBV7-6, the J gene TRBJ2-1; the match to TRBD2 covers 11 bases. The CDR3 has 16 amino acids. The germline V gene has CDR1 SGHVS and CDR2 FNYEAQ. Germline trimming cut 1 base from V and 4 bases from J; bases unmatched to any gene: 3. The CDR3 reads CASSLVLAGAYNEQFF. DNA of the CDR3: TGTGCCAGCAGCTTAGTACTAGCGGGGGCGTACAATGAGCAGTTCTTC.

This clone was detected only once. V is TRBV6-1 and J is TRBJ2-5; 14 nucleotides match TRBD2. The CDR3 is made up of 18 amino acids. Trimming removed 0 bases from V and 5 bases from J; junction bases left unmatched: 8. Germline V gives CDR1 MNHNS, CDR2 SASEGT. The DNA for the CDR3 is TGTGCCAGCAGTGAAGCGCTCCGACTAGCGGGGGGGGGCGAGACCCAGTACTTC. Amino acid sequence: CASSEALRLAGGGETQYF.

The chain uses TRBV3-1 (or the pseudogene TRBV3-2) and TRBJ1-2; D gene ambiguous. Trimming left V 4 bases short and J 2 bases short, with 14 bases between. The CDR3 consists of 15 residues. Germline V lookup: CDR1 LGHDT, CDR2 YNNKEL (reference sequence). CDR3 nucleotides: TGTGCCAGCAGCCCTCCGGGGATACGCAACTATGGCTACACCTTC. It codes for CASSPPGIRNYGYTF.

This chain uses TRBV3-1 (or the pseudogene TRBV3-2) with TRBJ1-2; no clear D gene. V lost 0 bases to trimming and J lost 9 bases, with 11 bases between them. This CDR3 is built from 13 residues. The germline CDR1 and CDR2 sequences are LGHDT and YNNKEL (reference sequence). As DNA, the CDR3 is TGTGCCAGCAGCCAAGATTTGATCGGGAGCTACACCTTC. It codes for CASSQDLIGSYTF.

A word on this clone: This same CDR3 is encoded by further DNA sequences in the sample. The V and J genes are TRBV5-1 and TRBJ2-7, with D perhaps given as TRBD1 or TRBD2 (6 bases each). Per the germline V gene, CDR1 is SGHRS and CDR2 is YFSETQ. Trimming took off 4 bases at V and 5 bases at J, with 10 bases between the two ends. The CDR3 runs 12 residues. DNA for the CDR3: TGCGCCAGCAGCCTGGAGGGGGACGAGCAGTACTTC. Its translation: CASSLEGDEQYF.

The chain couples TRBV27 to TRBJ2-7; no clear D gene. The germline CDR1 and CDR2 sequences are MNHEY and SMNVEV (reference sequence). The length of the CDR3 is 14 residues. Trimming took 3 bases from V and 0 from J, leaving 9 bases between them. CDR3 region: CASSFRGTSYEQYF. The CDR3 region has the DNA TGTGCCAGCAGTTTCCGTGGCACCTCCTACGAGCAGTACTTC.

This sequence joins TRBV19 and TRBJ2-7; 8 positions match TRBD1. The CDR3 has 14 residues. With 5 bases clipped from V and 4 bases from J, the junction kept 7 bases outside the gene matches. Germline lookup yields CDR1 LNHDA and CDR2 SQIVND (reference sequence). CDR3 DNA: TGTGCCAGTAGTTACGACAGGGGTTCGTACGAGCAGTACTTC. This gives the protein CASSYDRGSYEQYF.

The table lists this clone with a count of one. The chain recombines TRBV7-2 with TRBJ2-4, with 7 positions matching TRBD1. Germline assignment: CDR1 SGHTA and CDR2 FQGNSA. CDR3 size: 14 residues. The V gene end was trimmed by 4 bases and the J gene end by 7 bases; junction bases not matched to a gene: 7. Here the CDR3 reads CASSSRQGWNIQYF. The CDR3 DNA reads TGTGCCAGCAGCTCACGACAGGGTTGGAACATTCAGTACTTC.

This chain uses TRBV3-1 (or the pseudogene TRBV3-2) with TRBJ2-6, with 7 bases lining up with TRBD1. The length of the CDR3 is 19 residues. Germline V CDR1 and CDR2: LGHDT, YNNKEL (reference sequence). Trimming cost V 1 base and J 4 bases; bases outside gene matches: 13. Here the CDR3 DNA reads TGTGCCAGCAGCCAAGTTGTGACAGGGATTGAAGTAGGGGCCAACGTCCTGACTTTC. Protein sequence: CASSQVVTGIEVGANVLTF.

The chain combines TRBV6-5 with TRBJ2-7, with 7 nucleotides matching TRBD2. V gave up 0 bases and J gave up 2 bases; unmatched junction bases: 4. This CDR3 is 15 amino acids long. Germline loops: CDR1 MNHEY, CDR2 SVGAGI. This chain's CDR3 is CASSYSTAGAYEQYF. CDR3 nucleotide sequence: TGTGCCAGCAGTTACTCGACGGCGGGAGCCTACGAGCAGTACTTC.

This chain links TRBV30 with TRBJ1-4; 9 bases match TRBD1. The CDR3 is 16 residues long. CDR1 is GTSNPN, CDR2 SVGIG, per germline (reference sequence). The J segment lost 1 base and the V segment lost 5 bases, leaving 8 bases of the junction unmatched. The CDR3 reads CAWDRGKTLTNEKLFF. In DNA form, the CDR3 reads TGTGCCTGGGACAGGGGGAAAACGTTAACTAATGAAAAACTGTTTTTT.

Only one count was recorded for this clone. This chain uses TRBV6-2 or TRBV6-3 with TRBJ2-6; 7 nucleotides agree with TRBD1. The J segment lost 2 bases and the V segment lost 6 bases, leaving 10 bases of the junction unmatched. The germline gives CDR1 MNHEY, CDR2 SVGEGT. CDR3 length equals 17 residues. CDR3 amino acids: CASSPTGDGTGANVLTF. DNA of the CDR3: TGTGCCAGCAGCCCTACAGGGGACGGAACTGGGGCCAACGTCCTGACTTTC.

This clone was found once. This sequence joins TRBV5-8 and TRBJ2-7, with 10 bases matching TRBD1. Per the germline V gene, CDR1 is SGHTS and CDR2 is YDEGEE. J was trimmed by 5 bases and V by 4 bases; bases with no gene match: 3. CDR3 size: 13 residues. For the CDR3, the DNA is TGTGCCAGCAGCCGGGACAGGGGCCACGAGCAGTACTTC. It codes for CASSRDRGHEQYF.

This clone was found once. The CDR3 region has the DNA TGTGCCAGCAGCGTATCGGGGGGGCCCGCAGATACGCAGTATTTT. Protein sequence: CASSVSGGPADTQYF. V and J are TRBV9 and TRBJ2-3, with 8 bases identical to TRBD2. The CDR3 has 15 amino acids. Trimming removed 1 base from V and 4 bases from J; junction bases left unmatched: 5. Germline CDR1 SGDLS, CDR2 YYNGEE.

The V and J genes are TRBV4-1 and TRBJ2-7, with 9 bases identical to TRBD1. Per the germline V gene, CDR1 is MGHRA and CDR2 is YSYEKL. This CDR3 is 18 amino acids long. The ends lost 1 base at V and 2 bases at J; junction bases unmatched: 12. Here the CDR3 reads CASSQADFLGQGPYEQYF. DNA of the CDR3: TGCGCCAGCAGCCAAGCTGATTTTTTGGGACAGGGTCCCTACGAGCAGTACTTC.

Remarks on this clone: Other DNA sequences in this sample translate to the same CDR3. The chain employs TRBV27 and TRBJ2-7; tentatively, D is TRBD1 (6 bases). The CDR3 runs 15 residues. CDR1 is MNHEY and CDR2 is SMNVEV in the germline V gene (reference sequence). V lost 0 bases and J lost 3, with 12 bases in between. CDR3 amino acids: CASSLSLAGVYEQYF. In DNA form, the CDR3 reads TGTGCCAGCAGTTTATCCCTCGCAGGGGTCTACGAGCAGTACTTC.

The CDR3 loop is CASSYRDRTNSPLHF. The CDR3 DNA sequence: TGTGCCAGCAGTTATCGGGACAGGACTAATTCACCCCTCCACTTT. This chain joins TRBV6-5 and TRBJ1-6; 8 bases are shared with TRBD1. The junction had 4 bases not matched to a gene; V was cut back by 3 bases and J by 6 bases. Germline lookup yields CDR1 MNHEY and CDR2 SVGAGI. The CDR3 has 15 amino acids.

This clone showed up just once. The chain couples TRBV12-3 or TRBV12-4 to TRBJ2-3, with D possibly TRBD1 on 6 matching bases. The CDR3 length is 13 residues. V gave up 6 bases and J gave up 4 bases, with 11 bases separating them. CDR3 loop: CASRPTGSDTQYF. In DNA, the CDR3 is TGTGCCAGCAGACCCACAGGGTCAGATACGCAGTATTTT.

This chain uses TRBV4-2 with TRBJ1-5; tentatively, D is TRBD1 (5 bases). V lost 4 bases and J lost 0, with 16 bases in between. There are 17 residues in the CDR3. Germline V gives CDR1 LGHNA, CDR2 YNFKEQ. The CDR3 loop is CASSPREGTDSNQPQHF. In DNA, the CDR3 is TGTGCCAGCAGCCCTCGGGAGGGGACCGATAGCAATCAGCCCCAGCATTTT.

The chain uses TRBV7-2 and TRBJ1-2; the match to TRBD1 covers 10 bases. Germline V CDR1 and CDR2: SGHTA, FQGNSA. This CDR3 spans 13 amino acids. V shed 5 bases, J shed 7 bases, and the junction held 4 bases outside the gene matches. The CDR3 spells CASSQGTGVGYTF. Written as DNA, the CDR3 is TGTGCCAGCAGCCAGGGGACAGGGGTTGGCTACACCTTC.

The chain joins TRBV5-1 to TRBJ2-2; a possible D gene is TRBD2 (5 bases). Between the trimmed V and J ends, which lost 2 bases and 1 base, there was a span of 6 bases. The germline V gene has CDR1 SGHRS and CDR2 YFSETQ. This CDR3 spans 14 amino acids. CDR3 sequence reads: CASSFRGNTGELFF. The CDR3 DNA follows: TGCGCCAGCAGCTTCCGGGGGAACACCGGGGAGCTGTTTTTT.

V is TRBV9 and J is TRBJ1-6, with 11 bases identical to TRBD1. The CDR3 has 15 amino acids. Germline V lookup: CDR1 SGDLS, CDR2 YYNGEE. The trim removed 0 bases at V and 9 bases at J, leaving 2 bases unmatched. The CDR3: CASSVGGTGGSPLHF. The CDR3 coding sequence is TGTGCCAGCAGCGTAGGGGGGACAGGGGGTTCACCCCTCCACTTT.

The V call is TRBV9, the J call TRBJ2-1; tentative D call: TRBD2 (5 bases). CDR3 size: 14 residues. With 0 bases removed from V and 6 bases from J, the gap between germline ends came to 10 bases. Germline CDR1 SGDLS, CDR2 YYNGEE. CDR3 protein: CASSVDRRGNEQFF. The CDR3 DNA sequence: TGTGCCAGCAGCGTAGATCGACGGGGCAATGAGCAGTTCTTC.

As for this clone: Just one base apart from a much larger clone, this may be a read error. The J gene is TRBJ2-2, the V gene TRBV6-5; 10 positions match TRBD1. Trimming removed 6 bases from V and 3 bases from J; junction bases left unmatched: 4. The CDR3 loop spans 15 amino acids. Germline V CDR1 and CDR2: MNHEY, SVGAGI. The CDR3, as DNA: TGTGCCAGCAGAACCGGGACAGGGGACACCGGGGAGCTGTTTTTT. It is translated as CASRTGTGDTGELFF.

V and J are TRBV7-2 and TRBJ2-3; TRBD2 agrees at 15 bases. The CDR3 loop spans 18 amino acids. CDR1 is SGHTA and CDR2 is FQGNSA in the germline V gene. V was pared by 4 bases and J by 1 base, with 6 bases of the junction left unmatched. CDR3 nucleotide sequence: TGTGCCAGCAGCTCCGGACTAGCGGGGGGGCCGGGCACAGATACGCAGTATTTT. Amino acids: CASSSGLAGGPGTDTQYF.